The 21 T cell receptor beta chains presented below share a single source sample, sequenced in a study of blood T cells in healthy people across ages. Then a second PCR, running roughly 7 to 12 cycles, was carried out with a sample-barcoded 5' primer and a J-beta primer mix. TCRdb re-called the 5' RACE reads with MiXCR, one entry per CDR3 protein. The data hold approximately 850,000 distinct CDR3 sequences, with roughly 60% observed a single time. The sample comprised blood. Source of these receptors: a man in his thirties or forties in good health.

Here the CDR3 DNA reads TGTGCCAGCAGCCCGGACCAGGGTCACACTGAAGCTTTCTTT. Amino acids: CASSPDQGHTEAFF. The chain is built from TRBV9 and TRBJ1-1; D may be TRBD1 (5 bases). This CDR3 region has 14 residues. CDR1 and CDR2 from the germline V gene are SGDLS and YYNGEE. The germline V and J ends were trimmed by 4 bases and 3 bases, with 13 bases remaining between them. Full variable domain (missing parts from reference TRBV9 and TRBJ1-1): DSGVTQTPKHLITATGQRVTLRCSPRSGDLSVYWYQQSLDQGLQFLIQYYNGEERAKGNILERFSAQQFPDLHSELNLSSLELGDSALYFCASSPDQGHTEAFFGQGTRLTVV.

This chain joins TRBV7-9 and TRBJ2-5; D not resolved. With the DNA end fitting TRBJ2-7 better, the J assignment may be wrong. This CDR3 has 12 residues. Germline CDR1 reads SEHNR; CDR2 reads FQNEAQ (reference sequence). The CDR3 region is CASSLHGYEQYF. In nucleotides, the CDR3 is TGTGCCAGCAGCTTGCACGGGTACGAGCAGTACTTC.

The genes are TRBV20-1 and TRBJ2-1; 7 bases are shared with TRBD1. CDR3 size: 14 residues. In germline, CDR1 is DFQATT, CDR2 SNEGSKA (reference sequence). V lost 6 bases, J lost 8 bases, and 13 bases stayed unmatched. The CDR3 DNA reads TGCAGTGCGCCAAGTAGCGCAGGGGGTTATGAGCAGTTCTTC. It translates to CSAPSSAGGYEQFF.

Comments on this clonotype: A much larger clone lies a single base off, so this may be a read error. This chain's CDR3 is CSQRGSFNNEQYF. The DNA for the CDR3 is TGCAGTCAAAGGGGTAGCTTTAACAATGAGCAGTACTTC. The gene calls are TRBV20-1 and TRBJ2-7; weak D call: TRBD1 (5 bases). This CDR3 contains 13 residues. Germline values: CDR1 DFQATT, CDR2 SNEGSKA (reference sequence). Trimming left V 8 bases short and J 7 bases short, with 21 bases between.

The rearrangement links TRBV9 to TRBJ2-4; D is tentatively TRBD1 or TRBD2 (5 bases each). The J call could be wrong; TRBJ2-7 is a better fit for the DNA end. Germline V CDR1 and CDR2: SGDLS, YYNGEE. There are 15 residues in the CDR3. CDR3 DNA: TGTGCCAGCAGCGAAACCGGGACGATGACCTACGAGCAGTACTTC. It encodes CASSETGTMTYEQYF.

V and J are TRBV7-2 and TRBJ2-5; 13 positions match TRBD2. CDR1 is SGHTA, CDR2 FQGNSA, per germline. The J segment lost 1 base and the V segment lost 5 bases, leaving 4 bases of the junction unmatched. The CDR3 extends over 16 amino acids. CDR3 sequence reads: CASSEGLAGVQETQYF. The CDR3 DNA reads TGTGCCAGCAGCGAAGGACTAGCGGGAGTCCAAGAGACCCAGTACTTC.

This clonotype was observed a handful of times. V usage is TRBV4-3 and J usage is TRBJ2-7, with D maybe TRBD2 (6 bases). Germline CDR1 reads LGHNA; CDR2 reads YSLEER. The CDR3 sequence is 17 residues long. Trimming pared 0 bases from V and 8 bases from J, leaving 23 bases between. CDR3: CASSQDLPTTGDMKQYF. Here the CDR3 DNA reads TGCGCCAGCAGCCAAGATCTCCCTACTACGGGAGATATGAAGCAGTACTTC.

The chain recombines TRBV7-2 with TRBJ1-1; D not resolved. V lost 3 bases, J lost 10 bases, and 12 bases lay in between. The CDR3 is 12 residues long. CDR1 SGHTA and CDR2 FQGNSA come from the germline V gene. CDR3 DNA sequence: TGTGCCAGCAGCTTTCCATCGGTGAGAGCTTTCTTT. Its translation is CASSFPSVRAFF. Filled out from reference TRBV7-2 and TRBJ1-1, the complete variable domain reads GAGVSQSPSNKVTEKGKDVELRCDPISGHTALYWYRQSLGQGLEFLIYFQGNSAPDKSGLPSDRFSAERTGGSVSTLTIQRTQQEDSAVYLCASSFPSVRAFFGQGTRLTVV.

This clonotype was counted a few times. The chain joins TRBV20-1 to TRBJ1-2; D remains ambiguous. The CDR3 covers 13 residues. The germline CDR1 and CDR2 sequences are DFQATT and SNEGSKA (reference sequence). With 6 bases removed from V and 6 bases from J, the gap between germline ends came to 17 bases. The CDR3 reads CSAKPEVLDGYTF. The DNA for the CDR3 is TGCAGTGCCAAACCGGAGGTTCTAGATGGCTACACCTTC.

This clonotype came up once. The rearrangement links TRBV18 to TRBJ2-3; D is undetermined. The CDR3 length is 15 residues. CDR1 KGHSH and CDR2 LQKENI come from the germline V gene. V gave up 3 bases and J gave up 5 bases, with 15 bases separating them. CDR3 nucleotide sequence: TGTGCCAGCTCACCGGCCCCCCGGCCTGGAGATACGCAGTATTTT. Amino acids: CASSPAPRPGDTQYF.

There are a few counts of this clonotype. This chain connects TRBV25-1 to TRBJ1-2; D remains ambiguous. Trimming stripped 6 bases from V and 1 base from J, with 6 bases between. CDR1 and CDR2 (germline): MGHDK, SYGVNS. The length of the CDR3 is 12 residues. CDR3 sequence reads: CASSQFNYGYTF. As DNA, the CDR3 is TGTGCCAGCAGCCAGTTTAACTATGGCTACACCTTC.

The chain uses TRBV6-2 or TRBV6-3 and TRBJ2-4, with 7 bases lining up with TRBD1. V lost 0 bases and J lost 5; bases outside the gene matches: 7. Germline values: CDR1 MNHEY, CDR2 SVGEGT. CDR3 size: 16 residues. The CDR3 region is CASSYSGRGYQNIQYF. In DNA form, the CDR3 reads TGTGCCAGCAGTTACTCAGGCAGGGGGTACCAAAACATTCAGTACTTC.

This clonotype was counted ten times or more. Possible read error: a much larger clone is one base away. In nucleotides, the CDR3 is TGTGCCAGACAGGGACTAGCGGGGGGAGATGAGCAGTACTTC. This encodes CARQGLAGGDEQYF. J is TRBJ2-5 and V is TRBV2; the match to TRBD2 covers 15 bases. CDR3 length: 14 residues. CDR1 SNHLY and CDR2 FYNNEI come from the germline V gene. Unmatched junction bases numbered 10, after V lost 9 bases and J lost 11 bases.

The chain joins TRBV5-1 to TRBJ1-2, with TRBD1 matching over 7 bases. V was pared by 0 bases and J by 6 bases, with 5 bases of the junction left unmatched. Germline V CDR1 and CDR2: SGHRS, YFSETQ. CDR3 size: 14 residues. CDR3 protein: CASSLEGGGNGYTF. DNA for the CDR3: TGCGCCAGCAGCTTGGAAGGGGGCGGGAATGGCTACACCTTC. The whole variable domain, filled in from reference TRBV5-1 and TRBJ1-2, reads KAGVTQTPRYLIKTRGQQVTLSCSPISGHRSVSWYQQTPGQGLQFLFEYFSETQRNKGNFPGRFSGRQFSNSRSEMNVSTLELGDSALYLCASSLEGGGNGYTFGSGTRLTVV.

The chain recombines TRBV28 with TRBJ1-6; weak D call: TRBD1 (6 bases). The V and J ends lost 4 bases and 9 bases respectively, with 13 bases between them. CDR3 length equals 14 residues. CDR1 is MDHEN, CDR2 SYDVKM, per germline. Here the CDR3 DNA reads TGTGCCAGCAGTTCCGACAGGTCGGGTTCACCCCTCCACTTT. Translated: CASSSDRSGSPLHF.

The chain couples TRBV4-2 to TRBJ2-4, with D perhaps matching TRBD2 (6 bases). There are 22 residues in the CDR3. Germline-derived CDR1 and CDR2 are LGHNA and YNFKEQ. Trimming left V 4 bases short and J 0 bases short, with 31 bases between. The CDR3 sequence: CASSPLVFGGGTGVLAKNIQYF. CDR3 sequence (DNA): TGTGCCAGCAGCCCGCTGGTGTTTGGGGGAGGCACGGGGGTTCTAGCCAAAAACATTCAGTACTTC.

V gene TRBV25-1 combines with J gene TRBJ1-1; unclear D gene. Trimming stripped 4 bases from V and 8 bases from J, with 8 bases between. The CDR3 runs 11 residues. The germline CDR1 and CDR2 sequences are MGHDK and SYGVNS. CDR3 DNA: TGTGCCAGCAGTGTGGGTCCGGAAGCTTTCTTT. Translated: CASSVGPEAFF.

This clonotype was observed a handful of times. The CDR3, as DNA: TGTGCCAGCATTTCCGGGACAGGGATCAATGAGCAGTTCTTC. Its translation is CASISGTGINEQFF. V and J are TRBV2 and TRBJ2-1; 9 bases agree with TRBD1. In germline, CDR1 is SNHLY, CDR2 FYNNEI. With 7 bases clipped from V and 6 bases from J, the junction kept 7 bases outside the gene matches. The CDR3 is 14 residues long. The full variable domain, completed using reference TRBV2 and TRBJ2-1, is EPEVTQTPSHQVTQMGQEVILRCVPISNHLYFYWYRQILGQKVEFLVSFYNNEISEKSEIFDDQFSVERPDGSNFTLKIRSTKLEDSAMYFCASISGTGINEQFFGPGTRLTVL.

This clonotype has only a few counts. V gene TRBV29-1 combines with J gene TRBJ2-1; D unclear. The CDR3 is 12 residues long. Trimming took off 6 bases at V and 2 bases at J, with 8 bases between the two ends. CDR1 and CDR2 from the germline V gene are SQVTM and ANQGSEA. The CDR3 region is CSVTTAYNEQFF. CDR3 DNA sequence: TGCAGCGTCACCACCGCCTACAATGAGCAGTTCTTC.

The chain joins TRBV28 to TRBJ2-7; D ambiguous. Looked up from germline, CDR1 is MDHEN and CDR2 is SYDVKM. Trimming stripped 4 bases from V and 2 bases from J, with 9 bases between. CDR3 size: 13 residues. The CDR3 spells CASSYDVTYEQYF. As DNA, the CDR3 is TGTGCCAGCAGTTATGACGTAACCTACGAGCAGTACTTC.

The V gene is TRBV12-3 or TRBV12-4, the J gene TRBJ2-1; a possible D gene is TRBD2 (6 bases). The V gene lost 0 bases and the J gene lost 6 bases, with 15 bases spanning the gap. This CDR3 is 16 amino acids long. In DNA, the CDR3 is TGTGCCAGCAGTTTAGCCTTCGGGGGTACCCCCAATGAGCAGTTCTTC. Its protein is CASSLAFGGTPNEQFF.